Below are 28 T cell receptor beta chains sequenced from a single sample in a study of regulatory T cells in long-lasting Graves disease. Time point defined: persistent/refractory GD, antithyroid drugs over 5 years with positive TRAb. RNA from PBMCs was the source of the TCR library. Assembly of TCR beta libraries relied on iRepertoire HTBI primers together with Arm-PCR of CDR3 regions. TCRdb re-called the multiplex PCR reads with MiXCR, one entry per CDR3 protein. This table holds approximately 380,000 distinct CDR3 sequences, about a fifth found once. Source: peripheral blood mononuclear cells (PBMCs), taken when the disease was refractory, from a patient treated with antithyroid drugs. These receptors all stem from a female donor with Graves disease.

This clonotype was recorded many times. The chain couples TRBV10-3 to TRBJ2-5; possibly TRBD2 for D (6 bases). The CDR3 is 15 amino acids. V lost 5 bases, J lost 5 bases, and 18 bases lay in between. The germline V gene encodes CDR1 ENHRY and CDR2 SYGVKD. The CDR3 coding sequence is TGTGCCATCAGTTTCACCCGGGACTCAGAGGAGACCCAGTACTTC. This codes for CAISFTRDSEETQYF.

The CDR3 is CAISESKAGRQFF. The CDR3 DNA follows: TGTGCCATCAGTGAGTCGAAAGCAGGTCGGCAGTTCTTC. This chain joins TRBV10-3 and TRBJ2-1; D is undetermined. The CDR3 spans 13 residues. V was shortened by 0 bases and J by 12 bases, with 12 bases between the two germline ends. CDR1 and CDR2 from the germline V gene are ENHRY and SYGVKD.

This clonotype was seen at least ten times. The rearrangement links TRBV12-3 or TRBV12-4 to TRBJ1-2; no clear D gene. This CDR3 is 12 amino acids long. V lost 6 bases and J lost 5, with 10 bases in between. The CDR3 DNA sequence: TGTGCCAGCAGCACGGAGCGGTATGGCTACACCTTC. This gives the protein CASSTERYGYTF.

This clonotype has only a few counts. The chain has TRBV3-1 and TRBJ1-4, with unresolved D. This CDR3 has 13 residues. CDR1 LGHDT and CDR2 YNNKEL come from the germline V gene (reference sequence). The V and J ends lost 5 bases and 4 bases respectively, with 8 bases between them. For the CDR3, the DNA is TGTGCCAGCAGCATCACAAGTAATGAAAAACTGTTTTTT. Translated, it gives CASSITSNEKLFF. Variable domain in full (rest from reference TRBV3-1 and TRBJ1-4): DTAVSQTPKYLVTQMGNDKSIKCEQNLGHDTMYWYKQDSKKFLKIMFSYNNKELIINETVPNRFSPKSPDKAHLNLHINSLELGDSAVYFCASSITSNEKLFFGSGTQLSVL.

Points on this clonotype: Germline is not matched at one junction end, which may reflect a read error. The J gene is TRBJ1-1, the V gene TRBV28; D gene ambiguous. CDR1 is MDHEN and CDR2 is SYDVKM in the germline V gene. The length of the CDR3 is 16 residues. The CDR3, as DNA: TGTGCCAGCAGTATCCCCGCACGGCAACCACCGCCTGAAGCTTCCTTT. Protein: CASSIPARQPPPEASF.

This clonotype came up a few times. The junction and the germline gene differ at one end; a read error may be behind it. The chain links TRBV7-2 to TRBJ1-1, with D unresolved. Germline values: CDR1 SGHTA, CDR2 FQGNSA. This CDR3 spans 16 amino acids. The CDR3 DNA is TGTGCCAGCAGCCCCAGGCGGGGAGTCATGAACACTGAAGCTTCCTTT. This gives the protein CASSPRRGVMNTEASF.

The gene calls are TRBV12-5 and TRBJ1-5; 8 bases match TRBD1. This CDR3 is built from 17 residues. CDR1 is LGHNT, CDR2 FRNRAP, per germline. The J segment lost 5 bases and the V segment lost 0 bases, leaving 9 bases of the junction unmatched. The CDR3 DNA is TGTGCTAGTGGTTTGGTACCGCTGACAGGGGAGCATCAGCCCCAGCATTTT. Its translation: CASGLVPLTGEHQPQHF.

The gene calls are TRBV7-6 and TRBJ2-1; TRBD2 matches at 8 bases. Germline assignment: CDR1 SGHVS and CDR2 FNYEAQ. The CDR3 extends over 17 amino acids. The trim removed 4 bases at V and 8 bases at J, leaving 16 bases unmatched. CDR3 region: CASSSSRALAGTHEQFF. CDR3 DNA sequence: TGTGCCAGCAGCTCTAGTCGGGCGCTAGCGGGTACGCATGAGCAGTTCTTC.

This clonotype appeared a few times. V gene TRBV12-3 or TRBV12-4 combines with J gene TRBJ1-1; 8 bases map to TRBD1. The V segment lost 5 bases and the J segment 7 bases; nucleotides outside the gene matches: 9. The CDR3 length is 14 residues. The CDR3 coding sequence is TGTGCCAGCAGTCTTACAGGGGGACAAAGTGAAGCTTTCTTT. The encoded protein is CASSLTGGQSEAFF.

This clonotype was seen ten or more times. This rearrangement joins TRBV28 to TRBJ1-4, with unresolved D. Germline V gene lookup returns CDR1 MDHEN and CDR2 SYDVKM. Between the trimmed V and J ends, which lost 5 bases and 8 bases, there was a span of 9 bases. The CDR3 extends over 12 amino acids. CDR3 nucleotides: TGTGCCAGCAGTCCGGGGAAGGAAAAACTGTTTTTT. Encoded protein: CASSPGKEKLFF.

The table lists this clonotype with many counts. This chain connects TRBV20-1 to TRBJ2-7, with 12 bases identical to TRBD1. There are 14 residues in the CDR3. CDR1 and CDR2 from the germline V gene are DFQATT and SNEGSKA (reference sequence). With 5 bases clipped from V and 4 bases from J, the junction kept 6 bases outside the gene matches. CDR3 DNA: TGCAGTGCTGCCGGGACAGGGGGCAGGTACGAGCAGTACTTC. This encodes CSAAGTGGRYEQYF.

The chain is built from TRBV20-1 and TRBJ1-2; D remains ambiguous. The germline V and J ends were trimmed by 5 bases and 3 bases, with 10 bases remaining between them. This CDR3 region has 12 residues. Germline-derived CDR1 and CDR2 are DFQATT and SNEGSKA (reference sequence). The CDR3: CSALLRDYGYTF. CDR3 nucleotide sequence: TGCAGTGCTCTACTAAGGGACTATGGCTACACCTTC.

The sample holds many counts of this clonotype. The chain joins TRBV2 to TRBJ2-7; TRBD1 aligns across 7 bases. V lost 4 bases to trimming and J lost 0 bases; unmatched junction nucleotides: 6. CDR3 length: 15 amino acids. Per germline, CDR1 SNHLY and CDR2 FYNNEI. CDR3 amino acids: CASSGRGSYSYEQYF. For the CDR3, the DNA is TGTGCCAGCAGTGGCAGGGGGTCCTACTCCTACGAGCAGTACTTC.

The chain employs TRBV7-9 and TRBJ2-1; D uncertain. The CDR3 is made up of 12 amino acids. Trimming pared 1 base from V and 9 bases from J, leaving 7 bases between. The V gene's germline CDR1 is SEHNR and CDR2 FQNEAQ (reference sequence). CDR3 amino acids: CASSLVAAEQFF. CDR3 sequence (DNA): TGTGCCAGCAGCTTAGTGGCAGCTGAGCAGTTCTTC.

The gene calls are TRBV28 and TRBJ1-1, with unresolved D. The germline gives CDR1 MDHEN, CDR2 SYDVKM. This CDR3 is 14 amino acids long. The V gene lost 2 bases and the J gene lost 10 bases, with 17 bases spanning the gap. This chain's CDR3 is CASSLNHVWAGAFF. The CDR3 DNA reads TGTGCCAGCAGTTTAAACCACGTCTGGGCTGGAGCTTTCTTT.

The table lists this clonotype with a few counts. The chain combines TRBV6-2 or TRBV6-3 with TRBJ2-2; possible D gene TRBD2, 6 bases. The CDR3 covers 16 residues. Germline V gene lookup returns CDR1 MNHEY and CDR2 SVGEGT. Here the CDR3 DNA reads TGTACCTCCGAGAAGGGGACTGATGGGAACACCGGGGAGCTGTTTTTT. Translating gives CTSEKGTDGNTGELFF.

V gene TRBV20-1 combines with J gene TRBJ2-5; perhaps TRBD1 as D (6 bases). With 6 bases removed from V and 1 base from J, the gap between germline ends came to 12 bases. In germline, CDR1 is DFQATT, CDR2 SNEGSKA (reference sequence). This CDR3 contains 13 residues. The CDR3: CSAEGQLQETQYF. The DNA of the CDR3 is TGCAGTGCAGAGGGACAACTCCAAGAGACCCAGTACTTC.

V usage is TRBV5-1 and J usage is TRBJ1-1; TRBD1 matches 7 bases. The J segment lost 3 bases and the V segment lost 4 bases, leaving 9 bases of the junction unmatched. This CDR3 comprises 15 residues. Germline loops: CDR1 SGHRS, CDR2 YFSETQ. DNA for the CDR3: TGCGCCAGCAGCCCCCAGGGGGAGCGGGACACTGAAGCTTTCTTT. Translation: CASSPQGERDTEAFF.

This clonotype was recorded a few times. The V and J genes are TRBV4-1 and TRBJ2-5; 8 bases align to TRBD1. V trimming: 1 base; J trimming: 4 bases; junction bases outside the gene matches: 11. The CDR3 has 17 residues. CDR1 and CDR2 from the germline V gene are MGHRA and YSYEKL. CDR3 residues: CASSQAQGSGGGETQYF. The CDR3, as DNA: TGCGCCAGCAGCCAAGCTCAGGGTTCAGGGGGCGGAGAGACCCAGTACTTC.

The chain has TRBV7-9 and TRBJ2-1, with 8 bases that match TRBD2. The CDR3 totals 15 residues. The trim removed 5 bases at V and 5 bases at J, leaving 8 bases unmatched. The germline gives CDR1 SEHNR, CDR2 FQNEAQ (reference sequence). The DNA for the CDR3 is TGTGCCAGCAGCCCAAGCGGGAGTATCGACAATGAGCAGTTCTTC. Translated, it gives CASSPSGSIDNEQFF.

The chain recombines TRBV2 with TRBJ1-1; 10 bases match TRBD1. The CDR3 consists of 13 residues. The germline V gene encodes CDR1 SNHLY and CDR2 FYNNEI. The junction had 3 bases not matched to a gene; V was cut back by 5 bases and J by 6 bases. The CDR3 loop reads CASSRDRGAEAFF. CDR3 nucleotide sequence: TGTGCCAGCAGTCGGGACAGGGGCGCTGAAGCTTTCTTT.

The J gene is TRBJ2-5, the V gene TRBV27; 7 bases are shared with TRBD2. The CDR3 length is 15 residues. CDR1 is MNHEY, CDR2 SMNVEV, per germline (reference sequence). J was trimmed by 5 bases and V by 6 bases; bases with no gene match: 12. In DNA form, the CDR3 reads TGTGCCAGCAGCCCGGAGGGGAGGGCCGGGGAGACCCAGTACTTC. It yields the protein CASSPEGRAGETQYF.

In its sample, this clonotype was seen a few times. The V gene is TRBV20-1, the J gene TRBJ2-3; D perhaps matches TRBD2 (6 bases). The CDR3 sequence is 16 residues long. V shed 0 bases and J shed 1 base, with 14 bases lying between them. Germline V gene sequence: CDR1 DFQATT, CDR2 SNEGSKA (reference sequence). The CDR3 region is CSARDRRGYRTDTQYF. The DNA of the CDR3 is TGCAGTGCTAGAGATCGGAGGGGATATCGCACAGATACGCAGTATTTT.

Points on this clonotype: A much larger clone differs by one base, so this may be a read error. This chain connects TRBV2 to TRBJ2-7; 8 bases align to TRBD2. The CDR3 spans 14 residues. The germline gives CDR1 SNHLY, CDR2 FYNNEI. In nucleotides, the CDR3 is TGTGACAGCAGTGATCTAGCGGGCTTCTACGAGCAGTACTTC. This translates into CDSSDLAGFYEQYF.

In its sample, this clonotype was seen a few times. The chain uses TRBV12-3 or TRBV12-4 and TRBJ2-7, with TRBD2 as a possible D gene (5 bases). The CDR3 totals 13 residues. Trimming removed 10 bases at V and 2 bases at J, with 15 bases between. CDR3 in DNA: TGTGCCACCTCGTCCGGAGGAACCTACGAGCAGTACTTC. Amino acids: CATSSGGTYEQYF.

This clonotype was picked up a small number of times. The rearrangement links TRBV28 to TRBJ2-2, with TRBD2 matching 12 bases. The V segment lost 7 bases and the J segment 5 bases; nucleotides outside the gene matches: 5. The CDR3 sequence is 15 residues long. Germline CDR1 and CDR2: MDHEN and SYDVKM. The CDR3 region has the DNA TGTGCCAGCACGACTAGCGGGGGAAAGACCGGGGAGCTGTTTTTT. Translated, it gives CASTTSGGKTGELFF.

V usage is TRBV27 and J usage is TRBJ2-7, with 10 bases that match TRBD1. Looked up from germline, CDR1 is MNHEY and CDR2 is SMNVEV (reference sequence). This CDR3 has 16 amino acids. V lost 0 bases and J lost 9; bases outside the gene matches: 11. In DNA form, the CDR3 reads TGTGCCAGCAGTTTATCGGCCGGACAGGGGGAAAGAGGGCAGTACTTC. It encodes CASSLSAGQGERGQYF.

The genes are TRBV9 and TRBJ2-7; weak D call: TRBD2 (5 bases). The V gene's germline CDR1 is SGDLS and CDR2 YYNGEE. The CDR3 sequence is 14 residues long. V lost 5 bases and J lost 1, with 13 bases in between. The CDR3 bases are TGTGCCAGCAGAGTGGGCCCGGGGTCCTACGAGCAGTACTTC. It translates to CASRVGPGSYEQYF.